The 15 T cell receptor beta chains below all came from one sample that was sequenced in a study of T-cell memory formation after mild COVID-19. TCRdb reprocessed the 5' RACE reads with MiXCR, giving one entry per CDR3 protein. The table has hundreds of thousands of distinct CDR3 sequences, over 20% seen once. Sequences were obtained from PBMCs or a T cell subset sorted from them (not recorded which). The receptors here all came from an adult woman who had mild COVID-19 (a few samples of this study predate the infection). Cell type and time point are not known.

This clonotype was seen only a few times. V gene TRBV4-2 combines with J gene TRBJ1-5, with a weak D call TRBD1 (5 bases). Between the trimmed V and J ends, which lost 3 bases and 7 bases, there was a span of 10 bases. The germline gives CDR1 LGHNA, CDR2 YNFKEQ. The CDR3 is 13 amino acids. The CDR3 reads CASSHSREQPQHF. Written as DNA, the CDR3 is TGTGCCAGCAGCCACTCCAGGGAACAGCCCCAGCATTTT.

The gene calls are TRBV15 and TRBJ1-5; no clear D. CDR1 and CDR2 (germline): LNHNV, YYDKDF (reference sequence). Trimming took 0 bases from V and 6 from J, leaving 6 bases between them. The CDR3 contains 13 residues. CDR3 in amino acids: CATSRDVGQPQHF. CDR3 DNA sequence: TGTGCCACCAGCAGAGATGTTGGTCAGCCCCAGCATTTT.

On this clonotype itself: A junction end diverges from the germline sequence, so it may reflect a read error. This chain connects TRBV25-1 to TRBJ2-5; D is possibly TRBD2 (6 bases). CDR1 and CDR2 (germline): MGHDK, SYGVNS. This CDR3 region has 16 residues. In DNA, the CDR3 is TGTGCCAGCAGTGACTCAACCGGGAGATACCAGGAGACCCAGTACTTC. It specifies CASSDSTGRYQETQYF.

As DNA, the CDR3 is TGCAGCGTTGAAGATCGAGGGGGGGTTGTAAATGAGCAGTTCTTC. Translation gives CSVEDRGGVVNEQFF. This chain connects TRBV29-1 to TRBJ2-1; D perhaps matches TRBD2 (7 bases). This CDR3 is built from 15 residues. Trimming cost V 0 bases and J 7 bases, with 16 bases left between them. Germline CDR1 SQVTM, CDR2 ANQGSEA.

The chain links TRBV12-3 or TRBV12-4 to TRBJ2-7; TRBD2 might be the D (5 bases). The CDR3 covers 15 residues. V was pared by 5 bases and J by 3 bases, with 17 bases between. The CDR3 DNA reads TGTGCCAGCAGTCCCCTTGGAGGAGGAATCTACGAGCAGTACTTC. As protein: CASSPLGGGIYEQYF.

The chain has TRBV20-1 and TRBJ2-1; 9 positions agree with TRBD2. CDR1 is DFQATT, CDR2 SNEGSKA, per germline (reference sequence). The V and J ends lost 5 bases and 7 bases, in that order; junction bases with no gene match: 12. CDR3 size: 15 residues. The DNA for the CDR3 is TGCAGTGCTGGAGCGGGGGCTAGCGGGAATAATGAGCAGTTCTTC. Translated, it gives CSAGAGASGNNEQFF.

The chain couples TRBV4-1 to TRBJ1-6; 8 bases align to TRBD1. Germline trimming cut 0 bases from V and 6 bases from J; bases unmatched to any gene: 10. This CDR3 is 18 amino acids long. Germline CDR1 MGHRA, CDR2 YSYEKL. The CDR3 bases are TGCGCCAGCAGCCAAGATTCAGCGCAGGGGGCAGTTAATTCACCCCTCCACTTT. Translating it yields CASSQDSAQGAVNSPLHF.

The V gene is TRBV10-3, the J gene TRBJ2-7; 8 positions agree with TRBD1. The CDR3 is made up of 15 amino acids. Per germline, CDR1 ENHRY and CDR2 SYGVKD. With V trimmed by 3 bases and J by 2 bases, 6 bases remained unmatched. DNA for the CDR3: TGTGCCATCAGTGACTCAGGGACAGGAGCCTACGAGCAGTACTTC. This codes for CAISDSGTGAYEQYF.

In this sample, this clonotype turned up a few times. This chain links TRBV7-2 with TRBJ2-7; weak D call: TRBD2 (6 bases). The germline V gene has CDR1 SGHTA and CDR2 FQGNSA. Between the trimmed V and J ends, which lost 1 base and 2 bases, there was a span of 21 bases. This CDR3 contains 18 residues. The CDR3 loop is CASSLGSTGRGYTYEQYF. Here the CDR3 DNA reads TGTGCCAGCAGCTTAGGCAGCACGGGGCGGGGTTACACCTACGAGCAGTACTTC.

This clonotype was recorded many times. The chain couples TRBV3-1 to TRBJ2-7; weak D call: TRBD1 (6 bases). This CDR3 region has 18 residues. Germline CDR1 LGHDT, CDR2 YNNKEL (reference sequence). Trimming shortened V by 1 base and J by 1 base, and 20 bases separated the two germline ends. The CDR3 is CASSQAGANRGVSYEQYF. In DNA form, the CDR3 reads TGTGCCAGCAGCCAAGCAGGGGCAAATAGAGGCGTATCCTACGAGCAGTACTTC.

CDR3 residues: CASTSLDNEQFF. The CDR3 coding sequence is TGTGCCTCCACCTCGTTGGATAATGAGCAGTTCTTC. The chain joins TRBV12-3 or TRBV12-4 to TRBJ2-1; D is unclear. V lost 11 bases, J lost 7 bases, and 15 bases lay in between. This CDR3 is 12 amino acids long.

V usage is TRBV11-3 and J usage is TRBJ1-1; TRBD1 matches 12 bases. CDR1 SGHNT and CDR2 YENEEA come from the germline V gene. Trimming removed 7 bases from V and 11 bases from J; junction bases left unmatched: 17. There are 16 residues in the CDR3. The CDR3 sequence: CASTPRPRDRGHRAFF. CDR3 nucleotides: TGTGCCAGCACTCCCCGCCCCCGGGACAGGGGGCACAGGGCTTTCTTT.

This clonotype has only a few counts. This chain joins TRBV10-2 and TRBJ2-7, with 14 bases fitting TRBD2. V trimming: 6 bases; J trimming: 3 bases; junction bases outside the gene matches: 10. This CDR3 is built from 17 residues. CDR1 and CDR2 (germline): WSHSY, SAAADI. CDR3 nucleotides: TGCGCCAGCAGCAAAGGGACTAGCGGGAGCGGGGTCTACGAGCAGTACTTC. Translating gives CASSKGTSGSGVYEQYF.

The chain is built from TRBV24-1 and TRBJ2-5; D might be TRBD1 (5 bases). The CDR3 sequence is 14 residues long. Germline V CDR1 and CDR2: KGHDR, SFDVKD. The V gene lost 7 bases and the J gene lost 3 bases, with 14 bases spanning the gap. The CDR3 spells CATSAGFSKETQYF. CDR3 bases: TGTGCCACCAGCGCAGGGTTCTCGAAAGAGACCCAGTACTTC.

In its sample, this clonotype was seen many times. This chain connects TRBV20-1 to TRBJ2-2; 8 bases line up with TRBD1. This CDR3 has 13 amino acids. From germline, CDR1 is DFQATT and CDR2 SNEGSKA (reference sequence). V shed 4 bases, J shed 3 bases, and the junction held 1 base outside the gene matches. CDR3 amino acids: CSANRGDTGELFF. Here the CDR3 DNA reads TGCAGTGCTAACAGGGGGGACACCGGGGAGCTGTTTTTT.